This TCR beta chain appears in the sequencing data of a study of T cells in Graves' hyperthyroidism and ophthalmopathy. Study conclusions and caveats: Stable hyperthyroidism was told apart from ophthalmopathy by a model built on 13 V-J features.

Amplification targeted TCR beta CDR3 regions from RNA transcripts. First-round RT-PCR of the TCR CDR3 relied on the HTBI primer set. TCRdb re-called the multiplex PCR reads through MiXCR, storing one row per CDR3 protein. The profile covers 500,000 to 650,000 distinct CDR3 sequences, with 40% to 55% appearing a single time and about two fifths taken by the ten largest. V was shortened by 4 bases and J by 4 bases, with 9 bases between the two germline ends. There are 13 residues in the CDR3. Per germline, CDR1 SGHRS and CDR2 YFSETQ. Uncontrolled infection, other autoimmune disease, pregnancy and lactation each barred patients from inclusion. This clonotype was detected many times. Its target is not known.

The clonotype originates from an adult woman with Graves' disease, either hyperthyroidism or ophthalmopathy (not recorded which). Sequenced: peripheral blood or thyroid tissue (not recorded which). The chain is built from TRBV5-1 and TRBJ1-3; no definite D call. DNA of the CDR3: TGCGCCAGCAGCGGTCTGGAGGGAAACACCATATATTTT. Translation: CASSGLEGNTIYF.